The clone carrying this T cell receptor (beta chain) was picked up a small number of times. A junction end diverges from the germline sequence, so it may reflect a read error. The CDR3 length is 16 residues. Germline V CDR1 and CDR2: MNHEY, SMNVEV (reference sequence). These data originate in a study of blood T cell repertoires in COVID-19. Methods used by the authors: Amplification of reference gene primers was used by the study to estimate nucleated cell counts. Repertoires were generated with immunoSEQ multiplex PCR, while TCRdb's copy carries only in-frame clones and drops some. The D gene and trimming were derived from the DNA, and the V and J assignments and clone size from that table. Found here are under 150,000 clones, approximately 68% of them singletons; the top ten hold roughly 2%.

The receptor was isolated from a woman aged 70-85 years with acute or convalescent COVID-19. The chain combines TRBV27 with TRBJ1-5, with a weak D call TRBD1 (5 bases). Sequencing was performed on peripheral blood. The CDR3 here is CASSLSGQGIGQPQHF. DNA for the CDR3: TGTGCCAGCAGTCTATCAGGGCAGGGAATTGGTCAGCCCCAGCATTTT.